Each of the 3 T cell receptor beta chains below was sequenced from the same sample in a study of T cells after yellow fever vaccination. Via MiXCR, TCRdb re-called the 5' RACE reads, giving one row per CDR3 protein. The sample consists of about 340,000 distinct CDR3 sequences, 8.5% to 10% of them appearing once. Sequencing was performed on PBMCs, taken on the day of the first yellow fever vaccination. The receptors here all came from a man between 18 and 35 years old who received the YFV17D yellow fever vaccine.

The genes are TRBV6-2 or TRBV6-3 and TRBJ2-2; D assignment may be TRBD1 or TRBD2 (5 bases each). Germline V lookup: CDR1 MNHEY, CDR2 SVGEGT. Trimming removed 6 bases at V and 3 bases at J, with 14 bases between. There are 15 residues in the CDR3. CDR3 residues: CASRERGSDTGELFF. The DNA of the CDR3 is TGTGCCAGCAGGGAGAGGGGTAGCGACACCGGGGAGCTGTTTTTT.

This clonotype was observed at least ten times. The genes are TRBV4-2 and TRBJ2-1, with D perhaps TRBD1 or TRBD2 (5 bases each). V was trimmed by 0 bases and J by 4 bases, leaving 13 bases between them. The CDR3 is 16 amino acids. The V gene's germline CDR1 is LGHNA and CDR2 YNFKEQ. CDR3 sequence reads: CASSQESGRGYNEQFF. The CDR3 bases are TGTGCCAGCAGCCAAGAATCGGGGCGCGGGTACAATGAGCAGTTCTTC.

V gene TRBV11-3 combines with J gene TRBJ2-2; D unclear. Germline V CDR1 and CDR2: SGHNT, YENEEA. The CDR3 is made up of 12 amino acids. The V gene lost 4 bases and the J gene lost 8 bases, with 8 bases spanning the gap. As DNA, the CDR3 is TGTGCCAGCAGCTCCCGATGGGGGGAGCTGTTTTTT. Its translation: CASSSRWGELFF.